A selection of T cell receptor beta chains follows, all from one sample in a study of blood T cell repertoires in COVID-19. Here immunoSEQ multiplex PCR was the method, and the copy in TCRdb shows in-frame clones only, minus some. The repertoire includes some 150,000 clones, 86% of them detected once, and roughly 7.3% sits in the top ten. Sequenced input: peripheral blood. These receptors all stem from an elderly woman in a cohort sampled during active or convalescent COVID-19. The CDR3 runs from the conserved cysteine through the conserved F or W. A D gene is named only where the DNA matches it firmly. Not all rows give a size; the values are once, few, many and, for expanded clones, a class.

j_gene: TRBJ1-3; abundance: -; d_gene: TRBD1; v_gene: TRBV7-9; CDR3nt: TGTGCCAGCAGCCTGGGACAGGCGTATGGAAACACCATATATTTT; CDR3aa: CASSLGQAYGNTIYF
j_gene: TRBJ1-1; abundance: -; d_gene: -; v_gene: TRBV6-5; CDR3nt: TGTGCCAGCAGGGTGACAGGGAACACTGAAGCTTTCTTT; CDR3aa: CASRVTGNTEAFF
j_gene: TRBJ1-2; abundance: -; d_gene: -; v_gene: TRBV24-1; CDR3nt: TGTGCCACCAGTGATTCAGGAATCTATGGCTACACCTTC; CDR3aa: CATSDSGIYGYTF
j_gene: TRBJ1-5; abundance: -; d_gene: -; v_gene: TRBV19; CDR3nt: TGTGCCAGTAGTATAGTCCCGGCGGGGGTAGGTCAGCCCCAGCATTTT; CDR3aa: CASSIVPAGVGQPQHF
j_gene: TRBJ1-2; abundance: -; d_gene: -; v_gene: TRBV28; CDR3nt: TGTGCCAGCAGTCCTGGCGGTAACCTTAGGCTACCTGGCTACACCTTC; CDR3aa: CASSPGGNLRLPGYTF
j_gene: TRBJ2-3; abundance: -; d_gene: -; v_gene: TRBV11-3; CDR3nt: TGTGCCAGCAGCTTATTTGGGGCCGCTAGCACAGATACGCAGTATTTT; CDR3aa: CASSLFGAASTDTQYF
j_gene: TRBJ1-5; abundance: -; d_gene: -; v_gene: TRBV30; CDR3nt: TGTGCCTGGAGTTCTCCAGGTCAGGGCCAGCCCCAGCATTTT; CDR3aa: CAWSSPGQGQPQHF
j_gene: TRBJ1-1; abundance: few; d_gene: -; v_gene: TRBV5-6; CDR3nt: TGTGCCAGCAGCTTGGTGCGCATCTCCACTGAAGCTTTCTTT; CDR3aa: CASSLVRISTEAFF
j_gene: TRBJ2-2; abundance: -; d_gene: -; v_gene: TRBV6-5; CDR3nt: TGTGCCAGCAGTACAAGCGAGAACACCGGGGAGCTGTTTTTT; CDR3aa: CASSTSENTGELFF
j_gene: TRBJ2-2; abundance: -; d_gene: -; v_gene: TRBV3-1/TRBV3-2; CDR3nt: TGTGCCAGCAGCCCACCCCTAACCGGGGAGCTGTTTTTT; CDR3aa: CASSPPLTGELFF
j_gene: TRBJ1-2; abundance: -; d_gene: TRBD1; v_gene: TRBV5-1; CDR3nt: TGCGCCAGCAGTTCAGGGGGCGAAGGCTACACCTTC; CDR3aa: CASSSGGEGYTF
j_gene: TRBJ2-7; abundance: -; d_gene: -; v_gene: TRBV3-1/TRBV3-2; CDR3nt: TGTGCCAGCAGCCAAACCGGGTTATCTTCCTACGAGCAGTACTTC; CDR3aa: CASSQTGLSSYEQYF